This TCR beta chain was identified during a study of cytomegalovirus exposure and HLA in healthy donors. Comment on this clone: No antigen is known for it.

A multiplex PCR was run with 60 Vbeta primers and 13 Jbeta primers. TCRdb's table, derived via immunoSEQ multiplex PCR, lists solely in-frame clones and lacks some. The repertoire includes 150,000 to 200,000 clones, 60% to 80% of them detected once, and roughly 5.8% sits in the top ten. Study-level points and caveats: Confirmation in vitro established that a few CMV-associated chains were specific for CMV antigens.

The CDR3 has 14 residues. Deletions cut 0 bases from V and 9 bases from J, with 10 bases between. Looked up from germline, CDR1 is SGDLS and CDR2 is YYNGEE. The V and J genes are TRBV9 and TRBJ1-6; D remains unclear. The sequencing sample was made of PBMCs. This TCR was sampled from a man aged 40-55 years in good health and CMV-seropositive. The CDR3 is CASSVARAGSPLHF. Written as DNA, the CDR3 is TGTGCCAGCAGCGTAGCCCGAGCGGGTTCACCCCTCCACTTT.